Each of the 22 T cell receptor gamma chains below was sequenced from the same sample in a study of γδ T cells in repeated Plasmodium falciparum infection. TCRdb fed the multiplex PCR reads into CATT to redo clone calling. The table includes more than 20,000 gamma-chain clones, 3% detected once. Flow sorting of PBMC yielded separate Vgamma9/Vdelta2+ and Vdelta2-negative gammadelta T cell populations for bulk repertoire analysis. Sequencing was done on a sample of gamma-delta T cells from blood. These receptors were obtained from a pool of human donors (malaria-infected and uninfected, not separated).

As for this clone: For this DNA, TCRdb reports the protein of a much larger clone, which diverges at residue 5, most likely from a read error; the protein presented here is translated directly from the DNA. Distinct nucleotide sequences in the sample also encode this CDR3. The chain employs TRGV9 and TRGJP1. Germline loops: CDR1 GITISATS, CDR2 ISYDGTV (reference sequence). V lost 5 bases and J lost 8; bases outside the gene matches: 2. This CDR3 comprises 11 residues. The CDR3 here is CALWVGWFKIF. The DNA for the CDR3 is TGTGCCTTGTGGGTGGGTTGGTTCAAGATATTT.

This clone has a handful of counts. The rearrangement uses TRGV2 and TRGJ1 or TRGJ2. Germline CDR1 and CDR2: EGSNGY and YDSYNSKV. V was clipped by 1 base and J by 3 bases; unmatched bases: 9. The CDR3 is 15 residues long. The CDR3 region is CATWDGHGVYYKKLF. The CDR3 coding sequence is TGTGCCACCTGGGACGGCCACGGGGTTTATTATAAGAAACTCTTT.

As for this clone: TCRdb records a much larger clone's protein for this DNA, with a difference at residue 16 that likely arises from a read error; the protein given is the translation of the DNA. Called V gene: TRGV9; the J gene was not called. This CDR3 has 18 residues. CDR1 and CDR2 (germline): GITISATS, ISYDGTV (reference sequence). The CDR3 is CALWEVLTRELGKKIEVF. DNA of the CDR3: TGTGCCTTGTGGGAGGTGCTGACGAGAGAGTTGGGCAAAAAAATCGAGGTATTT.

This clone showed up just a few times. A far larger clone lies a single base away; this is likely a read error. The rearrangement links TRGV9 to TRGJ1 or TRGJ2. The CDR3 runs 15 residues. Germline V gene sequence: CDR1 GITISATS, CDR2 ISYDGTV (reference sequence). CDR3 region: CALWEVHPGDYKKLF. The CDR3, as DNA: TGTGCCTTGTGGGAGGTGCACCCTGGGGATTATAAGAAACTCTTC.

A note on this clone: TCRdb assigns this DNA the protein of a much larger clone, which departs from its translation at residue 3; this likely reflects a read error, and the protein shown comes from translating the DNA. V and J are TRGV8 and TRGJ1 or TRGJ2. TCRdb offers no J gene call, so here the DNA was matched to germline to obtain one. The CDR3 runs 13 residues. The germline CDR1 and CDR2 sequences are VENAVY and YDSYNSRV. CDR3 DNA sequence: TGTGCCATCTGGGATATCGGTTATTATAAGAAACTCTTT. Translating it yields CAIWDIGYYKKLF.

The sample holds many counts of this clone. This chain links TRGV9 with TRGJ1 or TRGJ2. V shed 8 bases and J 6 bases; nucleotides not matched to a gene: 7. Per germline, CDR1 GITISATS and CDR2 ISYDGTV (reference sequence). This CDR3 has 11 residues. In DNA form, the CDR3 reads TGTGCCTTGTCTGTCGGTTATAAGAAACTCTTT. Translated, it gives CALSVGYKKLF.

For this clone: The protein given by TCRdb reflects a much larger clone and differs at residue 3 from this DNA's translation, likely from a read error; the protein shown is the DNA's translation. The genes are TRGV5 and TRGJ1 or TRGJ2. TCRdb does not report a J gene; here it was assigned by matching the DNA to germline references. CDR1 is VINAFY and CDR2 is YDVSNSKD in the germline V gene. CDR3 size: 15 residues. The CDR3 sequence: CAAWDRLWWDYKKLF. CDR3 coding DNA: TGTGCCGCCTGGGACAGGCTTTGGTGGGATTATAAGAAACTCTTT.

About this clone itself: With a far larger clone one base away, a read error is the likely cause. The sample carries other DNA sequences with the same CDR3. The chain combines TRGV9 with TRGJ1 or TRGJ2. The J gene is not listed in TCRdb, so it was assigned here from a DNA match to germline. This CDR3 has 14 amino acids. Looked up from germline, CDR1 is GITISATS and CDR2 is ISYDGTV (reference sequence). The CDR3 loop is CALWEVHLGAKKLF. The DNA of the CDR3 is TGTGCCCTGTGGGAGGTGCATTTGGGGGCTAAGAAACTCTTT.

Regarding this clone: Because the CDR3's place on the DNA is in doubt, the DNA is left out and the CDR3 is given as listed by TCRdb. The same CDR3 also results from other DNA sequences found in this sample. V gene TRGV9 was called; the J gene was not. The germline V gene has CDR1 GITISATS and CDR2 ISYDGTV (reference sequence). The CDR3 extends over 31 residues, inclusive of both ends. CDR3 sequence reads: CACGRCIIIRNSLAVEQHLLSQVSIGRIQHF.

This clone was seen ten or more times. TCRdb's protein, taken from a much larger clone, differs from this DNA's translation at residue 3, likely owing to a read error; the protein displayed comes from the DNA. The CDR3, as DNA: TGTGCCGCCTGGGATCTTTATTATAAGAAACTCTTT. Translation gives CAAWDLYYKKLF. The chain recombines TRGV4 with TRGJ1 or TRGJ2. CDR3 length: 12 residues. Germline-derived CDR1 and CDR2 are EGSTGY and YDSYTSSV.

Concerning this clone itself: This DNA translates differently at residue 9 from the TCRdb protein, which is that of a much larger clone; a read error is likely, and the protein shown is the DNA's own translation. The chain is built from TRGV5 and TRGJ1 or TRGJ2. TCRdb lists no J gene, so it was determined here by aligning the DNA to germline. The ends lost 0 bases at V and 5 bases at J; junction bases unmatched: 7. CDR3 length: 14 amino acids. Germline V gene data show CDR1 as VINAFY and CDR2 as YDVSNSKD. CDR3 region: CATWDRRRHYKKLF. The CDR3, as DNA: TGTGCCACCTGGGACAGGCGGCGGCATTATAAGAAACTCTTT.

This clone was picked up a small number of times. An end of the junction differs from the germline gene, which may be a read error. This rearrangement joins TRGV2 to TRGJ1 or TRGJ2. Germline V gene sequence: CDR1 EGSNGY, CDR2 YDSYNSKV. The CDR3 extends over 16 amino acids. The CDR3 region is CATWDDRDDNYYKKLF. CDR3 sequence (DNA): TGCGCCACCTGGGACGATCGCGACGATAATTATTATAAGAAACTCTTT.

Many counts were recorded for this clone. The chain carries TRGV4 and TRGJ1 or TRGJ2. The CDR3 is made up of 10 amino acids. Germline CDR1 reads EGSTGY; CDR2 reads YDSYTSSV. The J segment lost 8 bases and the V segment lost 6 bases, leaving 4 bases of the junction unmatched. The CDR3 sequence: CATWNDKKLF. The DNA of the CDR3 is TGTGCCACCTGGAACGATAAGAAACTCTTT.

CDR3 in DNA: TGTACCACCTGTGACAGTCGGACTAAACTCTTT. This translates into CTTCDSRTKLF. The J gene has no call, while the V gene is TRGV3. The CDR3 has 11 residues. CDR1 and CDR2 from the germline V gene are VTNTFY and YDVSTARD (reference sequence).

This clone showed up many times. A much larger clone lies one base from this, so it may be a read error. This sample includes further DNA sequences coding for the same CDR3. V gene TRGV2 was called; the J gene was not. CDR1 is EGSNGY and CDR2 is YDSYNSKV in the germline V gene. This CDR3 spans 14 amino acids. The CDR3 coding sequence is TGTGCCACCTGGGACGCTTCTTTTTATTATAAGAAACTCTTC. Amino acids: CATWDASFYYKKLF.

This clone has a count of ten or more. The TCRdb protein comes from a much larger clone and disagrees with this DNA's translation at residue 12, likely due to a read error; the protein given here is derived from the DNA. V is TRGV9 and J is TRGJP. The CDR3 totals 17 residues. The germline V gene has CDR1 GITISATS and CDR2 ISYDGTV (reference sequence). The DNA for the CDR3 is TGTGCCTTGTGGGAGGTGCAAGGAGAGTTGGGCGAAAAAATCAAGGTATTT. Protein: CALWEVQGELGEKIKVF.

This clone was found many times. This chain joins TRGV2 and TRGJ1 or TRGJ2. Looked up from germline, CDR1 is EGSNGY and CDR2 is YDSYNSKV. This CDR3 has 14 residues. Trimming at V came to 0 bases and at J to 7 bases, leaving 9 bases not matched to a gene. The CDR3 sequence is CATWDGPWRYKKLF. CDR3 in DNA: TGTGCCACCTGGGACGGGCCTTGGAGGTATAAGAAACTCTTT.

This clone was found many times. This DNA's translation differs at residue 8 from TCRdb's protein, which comes from a much larger clone; a read error is likely, and the protein shown is translated from the DNA. The chain joins TRGV9 to TRGJ1 or TRGJ2. No J gene was available from TCRdb, and it was assigned here by a germline match of the DNA. This CDR3 region has 13 residues. The germline gives CDR1 GITISATS, CDR2 ISYDGTV (reference sequence). DNA of the CDR3: TGTGCCTTGTGGGAGGTGAATTGTTATAAGAAACTCTTT. It encodes CALWEVNCYKKLF.

This clone rates as medium-sized. The chain couples TRGV3 to TRGJ1 or TRGJ2. The V gene's germline CDR1 is VTNTFY and CDR2 YDVSTARD (reference sequence). V lost 1 base and J lost 2; bases outside the gene matches: 5. This CDR3 spans 14 amino acids. The CDR3 DNA is TGTGCCACCTGGGACAGACACTATTATTATAAGAAACTCTTT. Translation gives CATWDRHYYYKKLF.

About this clone: Additional DNA sequences in this sample encode the identical CDR3. The genes are TRGV2 and TRGJP2. TCRdb leaves out the J gene; it was filled in here by matching the DNA to germline. CDR1 is EGSNGY, CDR2 YDSYNSKV, per germline. Trimming took 2 bases from V and 0 from J; bases not matched to a gene: 12. CDR3 length equals 18 residues. In DNA form, the CDR3 reads TGTGCCACCTGGGACGAGGGGGGGAAACATAGTAGTGATTGGATCAAGACGTTT. It translates to CATWDEGGKHSSDWIKTF.

This clone occurred many times. A far more abundant clone sits one base away, making this likely a read error. The sample contains more than one DNA sequence encoding this CDR3. The genes are TRGV4 and TRGJ1 or TRGJ2. Germline values: CDR1 EGSTGY, CDR2 YDSYTSSV. CDR3 length equals 11 residues. The CDR3 here is CATWDLYKKLF. The DNA of the CDR3 is TGTGCCACCTGGGATTTATATAAGAAGCTCTTT.

This clone was observed a handful of times. A far larger clone is a single base away, which makes a read error likely. The DNA is omitted, as the CDR3 cannot be located on it reliably, and the CDR3 follows TCRdb's listing. The chain's CDR3 is CATWDDRNSLAVEQHLLSQVSIGRIQHF. Called V gene: TRGV2; the J gene was not called. The CDR3 has 28 residues if both end residues are counted. Germline V gene lookup returns CDR1 EGSNGY and CDR2 YDSYNSKV.